Listed below are T cell receptor beta chains from one sample, sequenced in a study of early T cells in non-severe SARS-CoV-2 infection. TCRdb re-derived calls from the 5' RACE reads in MiXCR, one entry per CDR3 protein. The data contain 35,000 to 50,000 distinct CDR3 sequences, roughly 6% of them singletons. The sample comprised whole blood. All receptors derive from an adult who was a healthcare worker with PCR-confirmed SARS-CoV-2 infection or an uninfected control (not recorded which). CDR3s include the opening cysteine and the closing phenylalanine or tryptophan. D genes are given only for firm matches. Expanded clones get a size class; other rows say once, few or many, or leave the size out.

TRBD2	TRBV5-6	TRBJ2-1	few	TGTGCCAGCAGCCCGGGGACTAGCTACAATGAGCAGTTCTTC	CASSPGTSYNEQFF
.	TRBV12-3/TRBV12-4	TRBJ2-2	few	TGTGCCAGTGGAGGGGGTAACACCGGGGAGCTGTTTTTT	CASGGGNTGELFF
.	TRBV2	TRBJ2-6	many	TGTGCCAGCAGTACCGGACAGAATCACCTCTCTGGGGCCAACGTCCTGACTTTC	CASSTGQNHLSGANVLTF
TRBD2	TRBV20-1	TRBJ2-5	.	TGCAGTGCTATTCTAGCGGGACGGGAGACCCAGTACTTC	CSAILAGRETQYF
TRBD2	TRBV6-5	TRBJ2-4	.	TGTGCCAGCAGAAAACCGGGACTAGCGGGGGGAATACTAGCCAAAAACATTCAGTACTTC	CASRKPGLAGGILAKNIQYF
TRBD1	TRBV29-1	TRBJ2-3	.	TGCGGCGTTGGATCCCCAAGGGGGCCCGAAAGCACAGATACGCAGTATTTT	CGVGSPRGPESTDTQYF
TRBD1	TRBV7-8	TRBJ2-1	few	TGTGCCAGCAGCGTACAGGGGCGATTGAGCTCCTACAATGAGCAGTTCTTC	CASSVQGRLSSYNEQFF
TRBD1	TRBV20-1	TRBJ1-4	many	TGCAGTGCTAGAGACACAGGGGAAACTAATGAAAAACTGTTTTTT	CSARDTGETNEKLFF
TRBD2	TRBV5-1	TRBJ2-1	few	TGCGCCAGCAGTGGTAGGACTAGCGGGTGGAATGAGCAGTTCTTC	CASSGRTSGWNEQFF
.	TRBV20-1	TRBJ2-3	many	TGCAGCCCTGGGGGTAAAAGCACAGATACGCAGTATTTT	CSPGGKSTDTQYF
TRBD1	TRBV29-1	TRBJ2-1	many	TGCAGCGTTGGGACAGGGGGCTACAATGAGCAGTTCTTC	CSVGTGGYNEQFF
TRBD2	TRBV7-8	TRBJ2-4	.	TGTGCCAGCAGCCCCAGACTAGCGGGGGGGCCGGAAAACATTCAGTACTTC	CASSPRLAGGPENIQYF
.	TRBV20-1	TRBJ2-7	many	TGCAGTGCTAGTGACTTCTTAGGCTCCTACGAGCAGTACTTC	CSASDFLGSYEQYF
.	TRBV5-1	TRBJ2-7	many	TGCGCCAGCAGCGGGGGGGCCACCTACGAGCAGTACTTC	CASSGGATYEQYF
TRBD2	TRBV20-1	TRBJ2-7	.	TGCAGTGCCGAGACTAGCGATAGCTCCTACGAGCAGTACTTC	CSAETSDSSYEQYF
TRBD2	TRBV7-2	TRBJ2-1	.	TGTGCCAGCAGATTAGCGGGGGGGCCTAATGAGCAGTTCTTC	CASRLAGGPNEQFF
.	TRBV9	TRBJ1-2	many	TGTGCCAGCAGCTTAGAGCAGGGGAGTGGCTATGGCTACACCTTC	CASSLEQGSGYGYTF
TRBD1	TRBV6-4	TRBJ2-6	many	TGTGCCAGCAGTGACTCACAGGGGACTGGGGCCAACGTCCTGACTTTC	CASSDSQGTGANVLTF
TRBD2	TRBV6-1	TRBJ2-1	many	TGTGCCAGCAGTGAAGCTAGCGGGGGGGCCAATGAGCAGTTCTTC	CASSEASGGANEQFF
.	TRBV5-1	TRBJ2-7	few	TGCGCCAGCAGCCCAAACGAGAGGACAGAGCAGTACTTC	CASSPNERTEQYF
TRBD2	TRBV5-1	TRBJ2-1	.	TGCGCCAGCAGCGCCCGTAGCGGGGGGAAGAACAATGAGCAGTTCTTC	CASSARSGGKNNEQFF
.	TRBV29-1	TRBJ2-1	many	TGCAGCGTTGCGGTGGATGCTGGGGCTGAGCAGTTCTTC	CSVAVDAGAEQFF
TRBD1	TRBV30	TRBJ2-5	few	TGTGCCTGGAGTAGGGACAGGGGATGGGAGACCCAGTACTTC	CAWSRDRGWETQYF
.	TRBV7-6	TRBJ1-1	many	TGTGCCAGCAGCCCGGGGATAGGGGGGACTGAAGCTTTCTTT	CASSPGIGGTEAFF
TRBD1	TRBV4-3	TRBJ1-6	.	TGCGCCAGCAGCCAAAGGACAGGGGCTAATTCACCCCTCCACTTT	CASSQRTGANSPLHF
TRBD1	TRBV4-1	TRBJ1-3	.	TGCGCCAGCAGCCAGCAGCAGGGGGCATTTGCTGAAAACACCATATATTTT	CASSQQQGAFAENTIYF